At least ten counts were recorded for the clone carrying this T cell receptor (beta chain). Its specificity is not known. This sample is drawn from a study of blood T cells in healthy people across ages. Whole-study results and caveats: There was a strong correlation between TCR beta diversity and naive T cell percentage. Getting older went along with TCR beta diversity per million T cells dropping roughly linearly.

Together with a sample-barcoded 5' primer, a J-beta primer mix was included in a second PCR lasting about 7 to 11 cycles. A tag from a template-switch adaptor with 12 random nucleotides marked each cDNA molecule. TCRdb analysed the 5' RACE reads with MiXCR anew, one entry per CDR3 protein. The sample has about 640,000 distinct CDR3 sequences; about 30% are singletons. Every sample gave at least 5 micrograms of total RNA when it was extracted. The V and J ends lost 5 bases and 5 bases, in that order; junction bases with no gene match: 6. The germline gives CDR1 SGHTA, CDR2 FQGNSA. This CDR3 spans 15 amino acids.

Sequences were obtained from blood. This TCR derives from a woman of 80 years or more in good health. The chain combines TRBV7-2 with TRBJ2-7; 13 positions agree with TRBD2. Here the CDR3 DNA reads TGTGCCAGCAGCAGGACTAGCGGGGGATCGAACGAGCAGTACTTC. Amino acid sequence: CASSRTSGGSNEQYF.